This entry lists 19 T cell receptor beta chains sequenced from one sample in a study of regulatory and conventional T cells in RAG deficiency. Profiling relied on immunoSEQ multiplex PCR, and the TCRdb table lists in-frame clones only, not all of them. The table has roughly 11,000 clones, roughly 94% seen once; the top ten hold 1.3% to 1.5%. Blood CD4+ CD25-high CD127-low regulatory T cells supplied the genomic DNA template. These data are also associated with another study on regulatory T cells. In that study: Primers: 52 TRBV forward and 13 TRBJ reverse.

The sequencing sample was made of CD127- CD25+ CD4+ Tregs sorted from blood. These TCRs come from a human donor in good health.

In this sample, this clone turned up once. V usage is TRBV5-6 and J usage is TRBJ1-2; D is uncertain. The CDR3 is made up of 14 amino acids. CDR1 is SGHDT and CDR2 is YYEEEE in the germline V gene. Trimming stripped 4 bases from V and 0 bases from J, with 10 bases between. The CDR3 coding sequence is TGTGCCAGCAGCCCTATCGGGGCTAACTATGGCTACACCTTC. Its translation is CASSPIGANYGYTF.

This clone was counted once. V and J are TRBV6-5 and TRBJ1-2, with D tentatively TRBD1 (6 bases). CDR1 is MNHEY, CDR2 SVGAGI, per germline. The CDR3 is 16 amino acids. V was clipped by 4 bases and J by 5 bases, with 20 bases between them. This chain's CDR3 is CASSSPGGRPGYGYTF. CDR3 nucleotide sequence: TGTGCCAGCAGTTCCCCGGGGGGGCGCCCGGGATATGGCTACACCTTC.

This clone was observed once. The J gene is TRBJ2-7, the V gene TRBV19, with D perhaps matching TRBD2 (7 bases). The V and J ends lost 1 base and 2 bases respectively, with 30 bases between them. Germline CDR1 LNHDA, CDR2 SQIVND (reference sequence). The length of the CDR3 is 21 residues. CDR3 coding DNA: TGTGCCAGTAGTATAGCTTTTCGTCTGGGCCCGGGGGGCAGGAATGCCTACGAGCAGTACTTC. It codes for CASSIAFRLGPGGRNAYEQYF.

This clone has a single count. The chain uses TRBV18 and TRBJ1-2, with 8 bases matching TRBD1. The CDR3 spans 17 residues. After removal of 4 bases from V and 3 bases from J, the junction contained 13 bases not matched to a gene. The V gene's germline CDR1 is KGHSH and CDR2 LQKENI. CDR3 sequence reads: CASSLDFFQGADYGYTF. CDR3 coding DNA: TGTGCCAGCTCACTAGATTTTTTTCAGGGGGCGGACTATGGCTACACCTTC.

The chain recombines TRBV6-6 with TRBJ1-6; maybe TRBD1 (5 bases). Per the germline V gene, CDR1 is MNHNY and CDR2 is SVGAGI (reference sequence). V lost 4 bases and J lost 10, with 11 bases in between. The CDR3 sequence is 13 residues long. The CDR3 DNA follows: TGTGCCAGCAGTTCGGACAAAGGGTCACCCCTCCACTTT. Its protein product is CASSSDKGSPLHF.

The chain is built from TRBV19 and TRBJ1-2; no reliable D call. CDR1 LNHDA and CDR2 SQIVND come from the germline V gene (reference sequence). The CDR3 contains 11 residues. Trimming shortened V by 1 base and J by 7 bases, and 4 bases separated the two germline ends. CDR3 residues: CASSIAGGYTF. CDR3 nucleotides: TGTGCCAGTAGTATAGCAGGTGGCTACACCTTC.

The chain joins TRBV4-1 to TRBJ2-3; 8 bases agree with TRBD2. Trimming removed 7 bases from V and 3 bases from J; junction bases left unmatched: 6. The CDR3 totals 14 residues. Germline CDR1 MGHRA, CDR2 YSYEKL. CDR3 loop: CASTSGGRTDTQYF. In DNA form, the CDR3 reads TGCGCCAGCACGTCGGGGGGGCGTACAGATACGCAGTATTTT.

The DNA for the CDR3 is TGTGCCAGCAGCCGAGGACTAGCCGTGGGGACCCAGTACTTC. Amino acid sequence: CASSRGLAVGTQYF. This chain uses TRBV4-2 with TRBJ2-5; 8 nucleotides align to TRBD2. The V gene's germline CDR1 is LGHNA and CDR2 YNFKEQ. This CDR3 spans 14 amino acids. Trimming cost V 4 bases and J 7 bases; bases outside gene matches: 8.

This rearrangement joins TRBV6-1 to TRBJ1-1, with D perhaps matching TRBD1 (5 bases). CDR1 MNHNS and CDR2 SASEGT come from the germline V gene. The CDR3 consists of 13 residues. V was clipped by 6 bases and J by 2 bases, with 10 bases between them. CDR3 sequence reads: CASRDSPNTEAFF. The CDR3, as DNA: TGTGCCAGCAGAGACAGCCCAAACACTGAAGCTTTCTTT.

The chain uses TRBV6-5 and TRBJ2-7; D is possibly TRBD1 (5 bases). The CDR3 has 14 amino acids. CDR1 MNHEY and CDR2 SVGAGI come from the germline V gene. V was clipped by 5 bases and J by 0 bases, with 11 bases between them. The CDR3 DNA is TGTGCCAGCAGTACGCGCGACAGCTCCTACGAGCAGTACTTC. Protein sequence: CASSTRDSSYEQYF.

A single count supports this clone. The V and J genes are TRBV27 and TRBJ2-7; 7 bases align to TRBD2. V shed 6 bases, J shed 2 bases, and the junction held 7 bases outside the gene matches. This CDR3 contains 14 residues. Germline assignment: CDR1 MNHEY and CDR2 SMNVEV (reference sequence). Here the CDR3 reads CASSRGLVTYEQYF. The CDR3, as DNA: TGTGCCAGCAGCCGAGGACTAGTCACCTACGAGCAGTACTTC.

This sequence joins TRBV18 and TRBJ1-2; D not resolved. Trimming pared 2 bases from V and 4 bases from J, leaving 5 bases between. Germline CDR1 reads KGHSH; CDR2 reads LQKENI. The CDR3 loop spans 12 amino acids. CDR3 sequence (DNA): TGTGCCAGCTCACCAGACACCTATGGCTACACCTTC. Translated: CASSPDTYGYTF.

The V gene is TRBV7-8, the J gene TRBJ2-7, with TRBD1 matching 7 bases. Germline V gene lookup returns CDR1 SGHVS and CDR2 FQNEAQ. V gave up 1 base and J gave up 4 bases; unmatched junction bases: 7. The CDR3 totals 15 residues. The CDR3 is CASSLVGGQLYEQYF. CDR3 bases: TGTGCCAGCAGCTTAGTAGGGGGACAGCTATACGAGCAGTACTTC.

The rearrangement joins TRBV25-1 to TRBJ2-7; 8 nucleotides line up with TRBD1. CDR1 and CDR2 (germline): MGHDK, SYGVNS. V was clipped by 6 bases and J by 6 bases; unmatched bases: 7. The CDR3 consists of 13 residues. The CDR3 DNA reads TGTGCCAGCAGGCGGACAGGGAATGGCGAGCAGTACTTC. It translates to CASRRTGNGEQYF.

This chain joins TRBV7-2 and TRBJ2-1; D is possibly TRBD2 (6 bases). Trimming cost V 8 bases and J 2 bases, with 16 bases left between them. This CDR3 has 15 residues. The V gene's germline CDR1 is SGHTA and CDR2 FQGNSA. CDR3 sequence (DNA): TGTGCCAGCCGGAAATGGGCGGGGCCCTACAATGAGCAGTTCTTC. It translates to CASRKWAGPYNEQFF.

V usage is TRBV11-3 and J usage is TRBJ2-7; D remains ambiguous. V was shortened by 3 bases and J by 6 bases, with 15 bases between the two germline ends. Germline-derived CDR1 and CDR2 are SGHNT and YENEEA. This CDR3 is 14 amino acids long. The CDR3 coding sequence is TGTGCCAGCAGCTTTGATGGCCCCCGATCCGAGCAGTACTTC. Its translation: CASSFDGPRSEQYF.

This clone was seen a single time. The CDR3 sequence: CAISESDRIYNEQFF. Here the CDR3 DNA reads TGTGCCATCAGTGAGTCGGACAGGATTTACAATGAGCAGTTCTTC. The rearrangement uses TRBV10-3 and TRBJ2-1; TRBD1 matches 7 bases. The CDR3 extends over 15 amino acids. V lost 0 bases to trimming and J lost 4 bases; unmatched junction nucleotides: 3. The germline V gene has CDR1 ENHRY and CDR2 SYGVKD.

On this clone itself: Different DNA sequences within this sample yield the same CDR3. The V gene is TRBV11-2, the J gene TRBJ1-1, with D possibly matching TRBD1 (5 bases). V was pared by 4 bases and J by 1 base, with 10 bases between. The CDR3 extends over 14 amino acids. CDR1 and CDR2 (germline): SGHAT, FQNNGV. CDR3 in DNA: TGTGCCAGCAGCTCAGGACACACGAACACTGAAGCTTTCTTT. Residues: CASSSGHTNTEAFF.

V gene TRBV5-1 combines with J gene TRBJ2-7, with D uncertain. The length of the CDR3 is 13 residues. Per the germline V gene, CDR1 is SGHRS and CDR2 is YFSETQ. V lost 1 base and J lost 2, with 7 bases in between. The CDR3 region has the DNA TGCGCCAGCAGCTTGATGCCAGCCTACGAGCAGTACTTC. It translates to CASSLMPAYEQYF.